The clone carrying this T cell receptor beta chain was detected a few times. Its antigen is still unknown. The entry originates in a study of response to subunit inactivated influenza vaccine. TCRdb recomputed calls from the RT-PCR reads with MiXCR, one row per CDR3 protein. The sample consists of around 750,000 distinct CDR3 sequences, 21% of them appearing once. This CDR3 contains 15 residues. Between the trimmed V and J ends, which lost 6 bases and 0 bases, there was a span of 15 bases. Germline-derived CDR1 and CDR2 are DFQATT and SNEGSKA (reference sequence). Study outcomes and limitations: Authors proposed each seasonal influenza vaccination draws in few new T cells.

The specimen was PBMCs from blood, collected about 5 days after vaccination. V and J are TRBV20-1 and TRBJ1-5, with a possible D match to TRBD1 (6 bases). The sequence came from a man aged 45 to 65 who received an inactivated influenza vaccine. The chain's CDR3 is CSALLGGGSNQPQHF. Written as DNA, the CDR3 is TGCAGTGCACTCCTAGGAGGGGGTAGCAATCAGCCCCAGCATTTT.